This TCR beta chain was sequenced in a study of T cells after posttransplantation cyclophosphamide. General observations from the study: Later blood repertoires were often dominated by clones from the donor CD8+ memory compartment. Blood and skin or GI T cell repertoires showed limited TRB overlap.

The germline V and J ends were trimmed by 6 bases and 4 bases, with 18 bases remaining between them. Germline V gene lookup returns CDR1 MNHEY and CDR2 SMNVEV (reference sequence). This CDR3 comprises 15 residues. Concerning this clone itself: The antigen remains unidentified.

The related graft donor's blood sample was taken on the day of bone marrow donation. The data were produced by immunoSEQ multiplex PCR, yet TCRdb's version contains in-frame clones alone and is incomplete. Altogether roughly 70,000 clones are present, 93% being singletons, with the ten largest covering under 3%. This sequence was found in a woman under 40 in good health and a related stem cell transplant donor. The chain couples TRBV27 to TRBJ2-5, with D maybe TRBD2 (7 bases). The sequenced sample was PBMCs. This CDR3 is CASSLGGGWRETQYF. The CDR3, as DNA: TGTGCCAGCAGCCTGGGGGGGGGCTGGAGAGAGACCCAGTACTTC.